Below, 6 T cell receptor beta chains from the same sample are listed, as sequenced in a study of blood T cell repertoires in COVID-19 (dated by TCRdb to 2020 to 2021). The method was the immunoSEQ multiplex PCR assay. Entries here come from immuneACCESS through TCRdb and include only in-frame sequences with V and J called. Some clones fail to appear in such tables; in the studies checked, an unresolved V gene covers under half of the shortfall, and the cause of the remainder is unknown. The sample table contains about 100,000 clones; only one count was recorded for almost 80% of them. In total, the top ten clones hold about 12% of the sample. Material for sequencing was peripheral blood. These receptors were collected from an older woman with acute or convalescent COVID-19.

CDR3 sequence (DNA): TGTGCCAGCAGCTCGGGGAGGGGGGAGACCCAGTACTTC. Residues: CASSSGRGETQYF. J is TRBJ2-5 and V is TRBV5-4, with a weak D call TRBD2 (7 bases). The CDR3 is made up of 13 amino acids. V lost 3 bases and J 5 bases, leaving 11 bases between the germline ends. Germline values: CDR1 SGHNT, CDR2 YYREEE (reference sequence).

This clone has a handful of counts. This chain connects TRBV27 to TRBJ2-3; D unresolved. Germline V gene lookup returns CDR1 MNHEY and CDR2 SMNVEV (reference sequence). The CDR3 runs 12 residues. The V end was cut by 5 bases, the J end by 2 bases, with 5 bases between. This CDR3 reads CASSPNTDTQYF. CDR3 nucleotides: TGTGCCAGCAGTCCCAACACAGATACGCAGTATTTT.

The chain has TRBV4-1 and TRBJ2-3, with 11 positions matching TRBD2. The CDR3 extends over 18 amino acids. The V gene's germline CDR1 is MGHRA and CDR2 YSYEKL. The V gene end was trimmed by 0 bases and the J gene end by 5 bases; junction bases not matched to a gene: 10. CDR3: CASSQDGSSGGARDTQYF. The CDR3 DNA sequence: TGCGCCAGCAGCCAAGATGGGAGTAGCGGGGGGGCTAGAGATACGCAGTATTTT.

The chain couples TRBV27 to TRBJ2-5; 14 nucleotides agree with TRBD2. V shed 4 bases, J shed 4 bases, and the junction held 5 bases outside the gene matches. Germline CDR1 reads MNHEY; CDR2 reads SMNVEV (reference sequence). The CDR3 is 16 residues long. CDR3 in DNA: TGTGCCAGCAGTTCCGGACTAGCGGGGGGAGGAGAGACCCAGTACTTC. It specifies CASSSGLAGGGETQYF.

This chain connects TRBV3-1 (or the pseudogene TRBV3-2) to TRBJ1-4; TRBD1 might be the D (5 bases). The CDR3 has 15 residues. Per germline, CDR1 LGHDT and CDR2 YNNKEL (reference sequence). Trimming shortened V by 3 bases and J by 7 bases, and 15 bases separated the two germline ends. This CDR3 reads CASSHLAGGGEKLFF. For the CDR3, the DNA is TGTGCCAGCAGCCATTTAGCGGGGGGGGGTGAAAAACTGTTTTTT.

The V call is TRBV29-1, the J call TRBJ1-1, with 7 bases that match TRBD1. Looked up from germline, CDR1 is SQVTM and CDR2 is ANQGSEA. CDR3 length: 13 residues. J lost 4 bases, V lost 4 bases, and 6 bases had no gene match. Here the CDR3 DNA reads TGCAGCGTTGGGACAGGTGCGGCCACTGAAGCTTTCTTT. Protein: CSVGTGAATEAFF.